Sequencing of this T cell receptor beta chain was carried out in a study of regulatory T cells in long-lasting Graves disease (dated by TCRdb to the early 2020s). The study in broad terms: Antithyroid drugs had been taken for less than 3 months by newly diagnosed Graves' disease patients. Persistent Graves' disease patients were compared with newly diagnosed Graves' disease patients by peripheral blood TCR sequencing and RNA sequencing. The study was registered as a clinical trial and conducted in China. A total of roughly 35 samples were covered by TCR sequencing, comprising approximately 13 persistent and approximately 20 newly diagnosed Graves' disease patients.

The library was prepared using multiplex PCR. The sequencing machine was an Illumina HiSeq 4000. TCR beta libraries were built with iRepertoire HTBI primers and Arm-PCR amplification of CDR3 regions. Before sequencing, the PCR products underwent gel purification. In the paper's pipeline: Gene usage analysis of CDR3 amino acid clonotypes relied on the 55 to 80 TRBV and 13 to 15 TRBJ segments identified across samples. Filtered high-quality paired reads were merged into contigs using COPE and FqMerger. Contigs were aligned with BLAST to IMGT TRBV, TRBD and TRBJ reference genes, and CDR3 was defined per IMGT. Clonotypes above 0.1% frequency were classified as highly expanded clones. Repertoire diversity was measured by Shannon entropy, and V-J evenness by the Gini coefficient. Clonotypes shared by more than one individual were considered public. TCRdb's own reprocessing of the public reads used fastp at Q25 and MiXCR and kept productive beta chains. Rows with one shared CDR3 protein collapse into an entry with the most common genes and DNA. Here the V and J calls rest on TCRdb's processing, not on the authors' analysis. The sample data list about 620,000 distinct CDR3 sequences, and roughly 16% of these were observed just once. Around 19% of the sample comes from the top ten.

In light of the paper, this sample's time point label describes: newly diagnosed GD, antithyroid drugs for less than 3 months. For both TCR sequencing and RNA sequencing, RNA was extracted from PBMCs in TRIzol. The diagnosis of Graves' disease followed American Thyroid Association guidelines. Recruitment of patients was carried out at an endocrinology department in Xi'an, China. Each patient gave approximately 9 milliliters of peripheral blood, collected in an EDTA anticoagulant tube. PBMCs were isolated by Ficoll Paque Plus density gradient separation without further T cell sorting. RNA quality was checked with an Agilent 2100 Bioanalyzer and agarose gel, and concentration with a NanoDrop 2000. Results the study describes overall, beyond this receptor: The study examined only peripheral blood because the primary lesion, thyroid tissue, could not be accessed. TRBV28, TRBJ1-2 and TRBJ2-5 were preferentially used in persistent disease, while TRBV20-1 and TRBJ2-1 were favored in newly diagnosed disease. The authors noted that the small sample size was a limitation that may lower accuracy. Sequencing and analysis were limited to the TCR beta chain. Lower TCR Shannon entropy and fewer highly expanded clones were observed in persistent Graves' disease patients than in newly diagnosed patients, which suggested clonal expansion. Persistent patients shared more public clonotypes among themselves (around 2,700) than newly diagnosed patients did (more than 950).

From V the trimming removes 4 bases and from J it removes 3 bases, while the gene matches leave 7 bases of the junction unaccounted for. The CDR3 holds 14 amino acids from the cysteine to the phenylalanine. Just CDR3 DNA is preserved here, 42 bases in frame from base 1. The germline V gene gives CDR1 as SGDLS and CDR2 as YYNGEE. This clonotype was seen ten or more times. Its cognate antigen has yet to be identified. Base-call qualities are not available, and no considerably larger clone is one nucleotide away. These data were also filed under a second study, of T cells in Graves' hyperthyroidism and ophthalmopathy. As that second study puts it: Stable Graves' hyperthyroidism was defined as no progression to ophthalmopathy during 18 months of follow-up. Hyperthyroidism patients were newly diagnosed, had a disease duration of under 2 months, and were aged 18 to 65 years. Patients with uncontrolled infections, other autoimmune diseases, pregnancy or lactation were excluded. Diagnoses were established on the basis of clinical symptoms, serum thyroxine and TRAb, thyroid ultrasound, and orbital computed tomography. The first round of RT-PCR for the TCR CDR3 was performed with the HTBI primer set and the Qiagen OneStep RT-PCR kit. Most expanded thyroid clonotypes (frequency above 0.001) were also found in blood, which suggests that blood repertoires may mirror thyroid immune responses. Ophthalmopathy was separated from stable hyperthyroidism by a 13 V-J signature model, with over 85% sensitivity and around 81% specificity obtained in cross-validation and 80%/75% obtained in testing. In validation, the model predicted progression to ophthalmopathy a median of about 6 months before onset, with roughly 70% sensitivity and nearly 75% specificity. A discovery cohort of about 100 patients, about 40 with Graves' ophthalmopathy and more than 55 with stable Graves' hyperthyroidism, was used to find distinguishing TCR V-J signatures. Prospective prediction of ophthalmopathy was tested in an independent validation cohort consisting of some 18 hyperthyroidism patients and some 17 patients who later progressed to ophthalmopathy. The roughly 94 discovery patients were randomly split 7:3 into training and test sets. In about 6 Graves' hyperthyroidism patients, the study also compared T-cell repertoires from thyroid tissue with T-cell repertoires from blood. After sampling, hyperthyroidism patients received methimazole starting at 30 mg daily, and ophthalmopathy patients received high-dose intravenous methylprednisolone. A second multiplex PCR round built the libraries, followed by size selection and purification. Sequencing of the libraries was done on an Illumina HiSeq2000 using paired-end 100 bp reads. SOAPnuke was used to process the raw data, removing reads that contained adapters or uncalled bases, had a mean Phred below 15, or lacked an exact match to the constant primer or identifier. COPE v1.2.5 was used to merge high-quality paired reads, and clonotypes were defined as unique nucleotide sequences. Clonotypes were aligned to IMGT TRBV, TRBD and TRBJ reference segments using MiTCR v1.1. Analysis was restricted to V-J combinations with a frequency above 0.0001, which covered roughly 99% of repertoires. The TCS score was defined as F50 (clonal expansion) divided by E x V (chaos), with BLOSUM62-based TCRdist calculated between CDR3 peptides within each V-J. Welch's t-statistics and random forest reduced approximately 520 V-J features to fewer than 15, which were used in a naive Bayes classifier (R e1071). Sample size was not statistically predetermined, and investigators were not blinded to group allocation. TCR Vbeta CDR3 sequencing of 140 or so peripheral blood samples (under 45 ophthalmopathy, about 75 hyperthyroidism and 17 progressor patients) is reported in the paper.

The specimen comprised peripheral blood mononuclear cells (PBMCs), sampled at new diagnosis, from a patient treated with antithyroid drugs. This TCR came from a woman in her 30s with Graves disease. Donor details come from another sample of the same person, matched by shared clones. The rearranged chain carries TRBV9 and TRBJ2-7, with 7 bases in between that match TRBD2. The CDR3 protein: CASSTDGGSYEQYF. The nucleotides are TGTGCCAGCAGCACCGATGGCGGGAGCTACGAGCAGTACTTC.